The 2 T cell receptor beta chains in this list originate from one sample, sequenced in a study of blood T cells in healthy people across ages. Next came a second PCR, run for about 6 to 11 cycles, which used a sample-barcoded 5' primer along with a J-beta primer mix. MiXCR, applied by TCRdb to the 5' RACE reads, yields one record per CDR3 protein. The sample contains hundreds of thousands of distinct CDR3 sequences, approximately 60% of which appear only once. Sequencing input: blood. All receptors come from a man between 40 and 49 years old in good health.

The rearrangement joins TRBV6-5 to TRBJ2-2; 8 bases are a match to TRBD2. The junction had 6 bases not matched to a gene; V was cut back by 6 bases and J by 3 bases. The CDR3 extends over 15 amino acids. The germline V gene encodes CDR1 MNHEY and CDR2 SVGAGI. In DNA form, the CDR3 reads TGTGCCAGCAGCGGGACTAGTTGGGACACCGGGGAGCTGTTTTTT. This sequence encodes CASSGTSWDTGELFF.

This clonotype was seen a few times. This chain connects TRBV24-1 to TRBJ2-5; tentatively, D is TRBD2 (7 bases). The V gene's germline CDR1 is KGHDR and CDR2 SFDVKD. The V end lost 3 bases, the J end lost 1 base, and 11 bases lay between the germline ends. The CDR3 contains 15 residues. CDR3 in DNA: TGTGCCACCAGTGATCTTCGGGGGGCCCAAGAGACCCAGTACTTC. The encoded protein is CATSDLRGAQETQYF.